Each of the 20 T cell receptor beta chains below was sequenced from the same sample in a study of cytomegalovirus exposure and HLA in healthy donors. PCR amplification relied on 60 Vbeta primers (plus 13 Jbeta primers). Only in-frame clones appear in the TCRdb table, and some are missing; sequencing was by immunoSEQ multiplex PCR. Of fewer than 250,000 clones listed, over 65% are singletons. The specimen sequenced was PBMCs. The origin of the receptors is a human donor in good health.

The chain couples TRBV7-3 to TRBJ2-3; 10 nucleotides agree with TRBD2. This CDR3 spans 19 amino acids. The J segment lost 4 bases and the V segment lost 2 bases, leaving 15 bases of the junction unmatched. The germline V gene encodes CDR1 SGHTA and CDR2 FQGTGA. The CDR3 DNA reads as TGTGCCAGCAGCTTAGGCTCGTCTAGCGGGAGCTGGCTCTCAGATACGCAGTATTTT. Encoded protein: CASSLGSSSGSWLSDTQYF.

The CDR3 loop is CASRPGQGARGYTF. CDR3 sequence (DNA): TGCGCCAGCAGACCCGGACAGGGGGCTCGGGGCTACACCTTC. This chain links TRBV4-1 with TRBJ1-2, with 11 bases aligning to TRBD1. The V segment lost 6 bases and the J segment 8 bases; nucleotides outside the gene matches: 8. The germline V gene has CDR1 MGHRA and CDR2 YSYEKL. CDR3 length equals 14 residues.

This chain connects TRBV18 to TRBJ1-3; maybe TRBD1 (6 bases). Germline values: CDR1 KGHSH, CDR2 LQKENI. This CDR3 spans 15 amino acids. Trimming took off 2 bases at V and 0 bases at J, with 8 bases between the two ends. The CDR3 sequence: CASSPRTDSGNTIYF. CDR3 in DNA: TGTGCCAGCTCACCAAGGACAGACTCTGGAAACACCATATATTTT.

The chain recombines TRBV18 with TRBJ1-1; D is unresolved. Trimming took 3 bases from V and 0 from J, leaving 5 bases between them. The CDR3 is made up of 13 amino acids. CDR1 is KGHSH and CDR2 is LQKENI in the germline V gene. For the CDR3, the DNA is TGTGCCAGCTCACCCGGGATGAACACTGAAGCTTTCTTT. Translation gives CASSPGMNTEAFF.

The V gene is TRBV7-9, the J gene TRBJ2-3, with TRBD2 as a possible D gene (5 bases). The CDR3 is made up of 15 amino acids. Per germline, CDR1 SEHNR and CDR2 FQNEAQ (reference sequence). The V gene lost 2 bases and the J gene lost 2 bases, with 11 bases spanning the gap. DNA of the CDR3: TGTGCCAGCAGCTTAACCGAGCGGCCCACAGATACGCAGTATTTT. This gives the protein CASSLTERPTDTQYF.

The chain joins TRBV10-1 to TRBJ2-1; 8 positions agree with TRBD2. This CDR3 is built from 16 residues. Germline trimming cut 1 base from V and 8 bases from J; bases unmatched to any gene: 10. Germline assignment: CDR1 WNHNN and CDR2 SYGVQD (reference sequence). CDR3: CASSEWAAGDKHEQFF. The CDR3 DNA follows: TGCGCCAGCAGTGAGTGGGCAGCGGGAGATAAACATGAGCAGTTCTTC.

V usage is TRBV28 and J usage is TRBJ2-7; D possibly corresponds to TRBD2 (5 bases). The CDR3 loop spans 14 amino acids. Germline lookup yields CDR1 MDHEN and CDR2 SYDVKM. V dropped 6 bases and J dropped 0 bases, with 12 bases sitting between them. The CDR3 DNA follows: TGTGCCAGCAGGAGGGCGGAGAGCTCCTACGAGCAGTACTTC. Its translation is CASRRAESSYEQYF.

In this sample, this clone turned up once. This rearrangement joins TRBV18 to TRBJ1-2, with 8 bases matching TRBD1. There are 18 residues in the CDR3. The J segment lost 3 bases and the V segment lost 3 bases, leaving 15 bases of the junction unmatched. From germline, CDR1 is KGHSH and CDR2 LQKENI. CDR3 amino acids: CASSPVAGQGSLDYGYTF. In nucleotides, the CDR3 is TGTGCCAGCTCACCTGTTGCAGGACAGGGCTCTTTGGACTATGGCTACACCTTC.

The rearrangement links TRBV11-3 to TRBJ2-1, with 10 bases that match TRBD2. Looked up from germline, CDR1 is SGHNT and CDR2 is YENEEA. The trim removed 1 base at V and 7 bases at J, leaving 4 bases unmatched. The CDR3 length is 15 residues. The CDR3 DNA reads as TGTGCCAGCAGCTTAGGGCTAGCGGGAGTTAATGAGCAGTTCTTC. This codes for CASSLGLAGVNEQFF.

The rearrangement links TRBV19 to TRBJ2-2, with D possibly being TRBD2 (6 bases). Germline CDR1 and CDR2: LNHDA and SQIVND (reference sequence). The germline V and J ends were trimmed by 3 bases and 8 bases, with 13 bases remaining between them. The CDR3 runs to 14 residues. The CDR3 is CASSISAGSGELFF. DNA of the CDR3: TGTGCCAGTAGTATTTCGGCGGGGTCAGGGGAGCTGTTTTTT. The complete variable domain, with remaining parts taken from reference TRBV19 and TRBJ2-2, reads DGGITQSPKYLFRKEGQNVTLSCEQNLNHDAMYWYRQDPGQGLRLIYYSQIVNDFQKGDIAEGYSVSREKKESFPLTVTSAQKNPTAFYLCASSISAGSGELFFGEGSRLTVL.

The rearrangement links TRBV7-9 to TRBJ2-2; weak D call: TRBD2 (5 bases). There are 18 residues in the CDR3. V lost 2 bases and J lost 0, with 16 bases in between. Per germline, CDR1 SEHNR and CDR2 FQNEAQ (reference sequence). The CDR3 region is CASSLLIPPGTNTGELFF. CDR3 DNA sequence: TGTGCCAGCAGCTTATTGATTCCCCCGGGGACGAACACCGGGGAGCTGTTTTTT.

The chain couples TRBV5-1 to TRBJ2-5, with 9 bases aligning to TRBD1. The V gene end was trimmed by 4 bases and the J gene end by 4 bases; junction bases not matched to a gene: 11. Per germline, CDR1 SGHRS and CDR2 YFSETQ. CDR3 length: 16 residues. CDR3 sequence: CASSGPSTGGAETQYF. The CDR3 DNA is TGCGCCAGCAGCGGGCCCTCCACAGGGGGCGCAGAGACCCAGTACTTC.

The chain uses TRBV11-2 and TRBJ1-2; no firm D call. CDR1 SGHAT and CDR2 FQNNGV come from the germline V gene. The V gene lost 4 bases and the J gene lost 5 bases, with 8 bases spanning the gap. The CDR3 extends over 12 amino acids. CDR3 loop: CASSSIRYGYTF. The CDR3, as DNA: TGTGCCAGCAGCTCGATTAGATATGGCTACACCTTC.

The V and J genes are TRBV7-2 and TRBJ2-3; D unresolved. This CDR3 contains 18 residues. The V gene's germline CDR1 is SGHTA and CDR2 FQGNSA. Trimming pared 1 base from V and 1 base from J, leaving 18 bases between. For the CDR3, the DNA is TGTGCCAGCAGCTTAGGACCAGCAGGTGTGCTCGGCACAGATACGCAGTATTTT. Residues: CASSLGPAGVLGTDTQYF. Using reference TRBV7-2 and TRBJ2-3 for the parts outside the CDR3, the full variable domain is GAGVSQSPSNKVTEKGKDVELRCDPISGHTALYWYRQSLGQGLEFLIYFQGNSAPDKSGLPSDRFSAERTGGSVSTLTIQRTQQEDSAVYLCASSLGPAGVLGTDTQYFGPGTRLTVL.

The chain employs TRBV11-1 and TRBJ2-7, with TRBD2 matching 13 bases. The V gene end was trimmed by 4 bases and the J gene end by 4 bases; junction bases not matched to a gene: 4. Germline CDR1 and CDR2: SGHAT and FQDESV (reference sequence). This CDR3 is built from 15 residues. As DNA, the CDR3 is TGTGCCAGCAGCTGGACTAGCGGGAGTTTGTACGAGCAGTACTTC. This encodes CASSWTSGSLYEQYF. The whole variable domain, remainder taken from reference TRBV11-1 and TRBJ2-7, is EAEVAQSPRYKITEKSQAVAFWCDPISGHATLYWYRQILGQGPELLVQFQDESVVDDSQLPKDRFSAERLKGVDSTLKIQPAELGDSAMYLCASSWTSGSLYEQYFGPGTRLTVT.

This rearrangement joins TRBV7-9 to TRBJ2-2, with D possibly matching TRBD2 (5 bases). Trimming left V 1 base short and J 3 bases short, with 15 bases between. The CDR3 covers 17 residues. Germline V gene data show CDR1 as SEHNR and CDR2 as FQNEAQ (reference sequence). The CDR3 here is CASSLDGLARDTGELFF. The CDR3 DNA reads as TGTGCCAGCAGCTTAGATGGGCTAGCCCGCGACACCGGGGAGCTGTTTTTT.

This sequence joins TRBV27 and TRBJ2-3, with 14 bases identical to TRBD2. The CDR3 extends over 16 amino acids. V lost 6 bases and J lost 0; bases outside the gene matches: 2. Germline V gives CDR1 MNHEY, CDR2 SMNVEV (reference sequence). CDR3 nucleotides: TGTGCCAGCAGGGGACTAGCGGGAGCGAGCACAGATACGCAGTATTTT. This encodes CASRGLAGASTDTQYF.

This rearrangement joins TRBV28 to TRBJ2-3, with 7 positions matching TRBD2. Germline V gene sequence: CDR1 MDHEN, CDR2 SYDVKM. There are 13 residues in the CDR3. Trimming cost V 6 bases and J 3 bases; bases outside gene matches: 3. The CDR3 DNA reads TGTGCCAGCAGCCGGGACTATACAGATACGCAGTATTTT. This sequence encodes CASSRDYTDTQYF.

The rearrangement uses TRBV27 and TRBJ2-2, with TRBD1 matching over 7 bases. From germline, CDR1 is MNHEY and CDR2 SMNVEV (reference sequence). Trimming at V came to 3 bases and at J to 5 bases, leaving 9 bases not matched to a gene. The CDR3 is made up of 16 amino acids. This CDR3 is CASSFGDSQRTGELFF. CDR3 DNA sequence: TGTGCCAGCAGTTTCGGGGACAGCCAAAGGACCGGGGAGCTGTTTTTT.

The chain combines TRBV6-5 with TRBJ1-5; D possibly corresponds to TRBD1 (5 bases). Trimming stripped 8 bases from V and 0 bases from J, with 11 bases between. CDR3 length: 14 amino acids. Germline assignment: CDR1 MNHEY and CDR2 SVGAGI. The CDR3 sequence: CASAGGSSNQPQHF. The CDR3 DNA follows: TGTGCCAGCGCCGGGGGATCTAGCAATCAGCCCCAGCATTTT.